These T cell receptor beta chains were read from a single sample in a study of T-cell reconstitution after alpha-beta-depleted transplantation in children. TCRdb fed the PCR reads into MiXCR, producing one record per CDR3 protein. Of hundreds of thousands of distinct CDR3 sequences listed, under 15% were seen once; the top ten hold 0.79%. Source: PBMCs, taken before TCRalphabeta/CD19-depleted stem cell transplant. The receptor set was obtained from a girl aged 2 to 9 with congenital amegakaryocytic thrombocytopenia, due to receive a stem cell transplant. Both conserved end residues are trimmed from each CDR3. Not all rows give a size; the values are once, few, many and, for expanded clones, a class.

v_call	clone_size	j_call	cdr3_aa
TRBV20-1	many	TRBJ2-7	SAPRGSSYEQY
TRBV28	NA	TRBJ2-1	ASQSGYNEQF
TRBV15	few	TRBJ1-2	ATSREGDSGGYT
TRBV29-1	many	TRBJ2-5	SVLRGLQETQY
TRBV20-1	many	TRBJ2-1	SAWTQGVHEQF
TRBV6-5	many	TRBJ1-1	ASSYKGLPFEAF
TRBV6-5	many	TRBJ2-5	ASSYTSDRRETQY
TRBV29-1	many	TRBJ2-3	SGAGAGVGTDTQY
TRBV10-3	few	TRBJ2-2	AIEEREGRAGELF
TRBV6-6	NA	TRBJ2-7	ASSRRGDEQY
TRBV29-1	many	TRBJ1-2	SVPTGSGYT
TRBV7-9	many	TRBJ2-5	ASSLEATGRNQY
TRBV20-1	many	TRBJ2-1	SAMNEQF
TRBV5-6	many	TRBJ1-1	ASSLAVMEGTGYDKAF
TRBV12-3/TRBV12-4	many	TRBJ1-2	ASSSEQGYGYT
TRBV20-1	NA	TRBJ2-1	SATPGTSGINEQF
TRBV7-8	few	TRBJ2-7	ASSLFASGNYEQY
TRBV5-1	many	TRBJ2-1	ASGALDRSYNEQF
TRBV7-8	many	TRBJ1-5	ASSLLIQGNQPQH
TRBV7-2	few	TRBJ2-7	ASSFYAQSRGSYEQY
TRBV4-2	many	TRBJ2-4	ASSQDGGLGRNIQY
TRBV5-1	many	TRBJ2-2	ASSSSPSGANTGELF
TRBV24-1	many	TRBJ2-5	ATSDSSPYQETQY
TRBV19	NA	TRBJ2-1	ASSIVLLGGSHEQF
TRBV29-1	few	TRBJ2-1	SVEDRSGSSYNEQF
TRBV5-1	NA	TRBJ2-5	ATSILAENEETQY
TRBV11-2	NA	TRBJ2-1	ASRRLTNEQF
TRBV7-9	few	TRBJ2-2	ASSSYQEENTGELF
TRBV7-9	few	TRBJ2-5	ASSPRILRTRETQY